A single sample is the source of the 24 T cell receptor beta chains below, sequenced in a study of blood T cell repertoires in COVID-19. TCRdb's table, derived via immunoSEQ multiplex PCR, lists solely in-frame clones and lacks some. Of under 250,000 clones in the sample, 70% to 85% were seen once. The sample consisted of PBMCs or T cells enriched from blood (not recorded which). These receptors were taken from a woman aged 60-70 years who had recovered from COVID-19.

The chain links TRBV3-1 (or the pseudogene TRBV3-2) to TRBJ2-1; 7 bases align to TRBD2. Trimming removed 4 bases from V and 3 bases from J; junction bases left unmatched: 9. The CDR3 loop spans 16 amino acids. Germline loops: CDR1 LGHDT, CDR2 YNNKEL (reference sequence). The CDR3 sequence is CASSRFRGENYNEQFF. CDR3 sequence (DNA): TGTGCCAGCAGCCGCTTCCGGGGGGAGAACTACAATGAGCAGTTCTTC.

The genes are TRBV30 and TRBJ1-3, with 7 bases lining up with TRBD1. Germline loops: CDR1 GTSNPN, CDR2 SVGIG (reference sequence). With V trimmed by 3 bases and J by 2 bases, 7 bases remained unmatched. The CDR3 length is 15 residues. DNA for the CDR3: TGTGCCTGGAGCGCAGGGGGGACCGCTGGAAACACCATATATTTT. Translation: CAWSAGGTAGNTIYF.

In its sample, this clone was seen a few times. V usage is TRBV11-2 and J usage is TRBJ1-1, with D unresolved. There are 15 residues in the CDR3. Between the trimmed V and J ends, which lost 1 base and 0 bases, there was a span of 9 bases. The germline CDR1 and CDR2 sequences are SGHAT and FQNNGV. The CDR3: CASSLGGSMNTEAFF. The CDR3 coding sequence is TGTGCCAGCAGCTTAGGAGGCAGCATGAACACTGAAGCTTTCTTT.

The V call is TRBV11-1, the J call TRBJ2-5; D unclear. V was trimmed by 0 bases and J by 3 bases, leaving 2 bases between them. This CDR3 has 12 residues. Germline values: CDR1 SGHAT, CDR2 FQDESV (reference sequence). Written as DNA, the CDR3 is TGTGCCAGCAGCTTAGCCGAAGAGACCCAGTACTTC. This gives the protein CASSLAEETQYF.

The chain carries TRBV27 and TRBJ2-3, with 10 bases matching TRBD2. Germline V lookup: CDR1 MNHEY, CDR2 SMNVEV (reference sequence). The CDR3 spans 16 residues. The J segment lost 5 bases and the V segment lost 1 base, leaving 6 bases of the junction unmatched. CDR3 DNA: TGTGCCAGCAGTTTATTTCTAGCGGGGGACGGAGATACGCAGTATTTT. It encodes CASSLFLAGDGDTQYF.

This chain uses TRBV3-1 (or the pseudogene TRBV3-2) with TRBJ2-7; D might be TRBD1 (5 bases). The CDR3 contains 15 residues. The germline V and J ends were trimmed by 1 base and 2 bases, with 12 bases remaining between them. Germline assignment: CDR1 LGHDT and CDR2 YNNKEL (reference sequence). The CDR3 region has the DNA TGTGCCAGCAGCCAAGGCTATCAGGGTCCCTACGAGCAGTACTTC. Its protein product is CASSQGYQGPYEQYF.

This chain links TRBV7-6 with TRBJ2-1; 10 positions agree with TRBD2. The CDR3 covers 17 residues. CDR1 and CDR2 from the germline V gene are SGHVS and FNYEAQ. V gave up 4 bases and J gave up 2 bases; unmatched junction bases: 8. CDR3 DNA sequence: TGTGCCAGCAGCTCTGACCCCGGACTAGCGGCCTACAATGAGCAGTTCTTC. Translated: CASSSDPGLAAYNEQFF.

The V gene is TRBV24-1, the J gene TRBJ2-3; the match to TRBD2 covers 10 bases. Germline V gene lookup returns CDR1 KGHDR and CDR2 SFDVKD. The V segment lost 4 bases and the J segment 4 bases; nucleotides outside the gene matches: 16. This CDR3 contains 19 residues. CDR3 nucleotides: TGTGCCACCAGTGACGCCGGGACGGCTGAGCGGGGGGGCCCAGATACGCAGTATTTT. Translation gives CATSDAGTAERGGPDTQYF.

V is TRBV15 and J is TRBJ1-5; TRBD1 is a possible D gene (6 bases). This CDR3 spans 16 amino acids. Germline V gene lookup returns CDR1 LNHNV and CDR2 YYDKDF (reference sequence). Trimming shortened V by 1 base and J by 3 bases, and 13 bases separated the two germline ends. The CDR3 bases are TGTGCCACCAGCAGAGGGGGGGGCTACAACAATCAGCCCCAGCATTTT. Translated, it gives CATSRGGGYNNQPQHF.

The chain is built from TRBV5-4 and TRBJ1-3; TRBD1 is a possible D gene (5 bases). V was clipped by 4 bases and J by 1 base, with 9 bases between them. CDR1 and CDR2 from the germline V gene are SGHNT and YYREEE (reference sequence). This CDR3 contains 14 residues. CDR3 amino acids: CASSGTLSGNTIYF. The CDR3 nucleotides are TGTGCCAGCAGCGGGACTCTTTCTGGAAACACCATATATTTT.

The chain carries TRBV11-2 and TRBJ2-7, with a weak D call TRBD1 (6 bases). CDR1 and CDR2 from the germline V gene are SGHAT and FQNNGV. Trimming removed 2 bases from V and 5 bases from J, with 10 bases in between. The CDR3 has 13 amino acids. This CDR3 is CASSLLQGHEQYF. The CDR3, as DNA: TGTGCCAGCAGCTTACTCCAGGGGCACGAGCAGTACTTC.

The chain carries TRBV4-3 and TRBJ2-3; 8 bases fit TRBD2. Germline V gene data show CDR1 as LGHNA and CDR2 as YSLEER. J lost 6 bases, V lost 3 bases, and 8 bases had no gene match. The CDR3 runs to 15 residues. This CDR3 is CASSHWTSPGDTQYF. DNA for the CDR3: TGCGCCAGCAGCCATTGGACTAGCCCGGGGGATACGCAGTATTTT.

J is TRBJ1-2 and V is TRBV6-5; no reliable D call. The CDR3 is 12 residues long. Trimming shortened V by 6 bases and J by 0 bases, and 5 bases separated the two germline ends. Germline assignment: CDR1 MNHEY and CDR2 SVGAGI. CDR3 bases: TGTGCCAGCAGGTCGGCTAACTATGGCTACACCTTC. Its protein is CASRSANYGYTF.

The rearrangement links TRBV2 to TRBJ2-6; D gene ambiguous. V was trimmed by 2 bases and J by 4 bases, leaving 9 bases between them. The CDR3 contains 15 residues. Germline V gives CDR1 SNHLY, CDR2 FYNNEI. The CDR3 bases are TGTGCCAGCAGTGAAACAGTAAGCGGGGCCAACGTCCTGACTTTC. Encoded protein: CASSETVSGANVLTF.

The chain recombines TRBV27 with TRBJ2-7, with 7 bases identical to TRBD2. V trimming: 4 bases; J trimming: 6 bases; junction bases outside the gene matches: 9. Germline V gene lookup returns CDR1 MNHEY and CDR2 SMNVEV (reference sequence). This CDR3 has 14 residues. The CDR3 loop is CASSSRLAVTEQYF. CDR3 DNA: TGTGCCAGCAGTTCACGGCTAGCGGTAACCGAGCAGTACTTC.

J is TRBJ2-1 and V is TRBV18, with TRBD2 matching over 14 bases. Germline trimming cut 5 bases from V and 7 bases from J; bases unmatched to any gene: 13. Germline assignment: CDR1 KGHSH and CDR2 LQKENI. The CDR3 totals 18 residues. CDR3 region: CASSNEPSGTSGRNEQFF. CDR3 DNA: TGTGCCAGCTCAAACGAACCCTCCGGGACTAGCGGGAGAAATGAGCAGTTCTTC.

The chain recombines TRBV5-1 with TRBJ1-2; 10 nucleotides line up with TRBD1. The germline gives CDR1 SGHRS, CDR2 YFSETQ. The CDR3 spans 14 residues. J lost 6 bases, V lost 4 bases, and 6 bases had no gene match. The CDR3 sequence is CASSISGTGDGYTF. CDR3 nucleotides: TGCGCCAGCAGCATCTCCGGGACAGGGGATGGCTACACCTTC.

The chain uses TRBV19 and TRBJ1-2; 9 nucleotides align to TRBD1. The CDR3 is 14 amino acids. Looked up from germline, CDR1 is LNHDA and CDR2 is SQIVND (reference sequence). With V trimmed by 6 bases and J by 8 bases, 10 bases remained unmatched. In nucleotides, the CDR3 is TGTGCCAGTAGAAGCCTTAGGACAGGGGACGGCTACACCTTC. Protein: CASRSLRTGDGYTF.

The rearrangement joins TRBV7-9 to TRBJ1-1, with D uncertain. V gave up 4 bases and J gave up 0 bases, with 9 bases separating them. The germline CDR1 and CDR2 sequences are SEHNR and FQNEAQ (reference sequence). The CDR3 consists of 14 residues. The CDR3 reads CASSSVVLNTEAFF. The CDR3 nucleotides read TGTGCCAGCAGCTCGGTAGTACTGAACACTGAAGCTTTCTTT.

This clone was detected only a few times. The rearrangement uses TRBV7-6 and TRBJ1-1; 10 nucleotides align to TRBD1. The junction had 13 bases not matched to a gene; V was cut back by 6 bases and J by 0 bases. The germline CDR1 and CDR2 sequences are SGHVS and FNYEAQ. The CDR3 consists of 18 residues. This CDR3 reads CASSRQVPGQGMNTEAFF. CDR3 DNA: TGTGCCAGCAGTCGCCAGGTCCCGGGACAGGGGATGAACACTGAAGCTTTCTTT.

The chain couples TRBV19 to TRBJ1-5; D may be TRBD1 (5 bases). This CDR3 has 14 amino acids. Trimming took 7 bases from V and 6 from J, leaving 16 bases between them. Germline V gives CDR1 LNHDA, CDR2 SQIVND (reference sequence). The CDR3 sequence: CASTSSGVGQPQHF. The CDR3 DNA follows: TGTGCCAGTACCTCCTCGGGGGTCGGTCAGCCCCAGCATTTT.

The V and J genes are TRBV6-5 and TRBJ2-7, with 10 bases fitting TRBD1. V shed 2 bases and J 4 bases; nucleotides not matched to a gene: 2. Germline V gene data show CDR1 as MNHEY and CDR2 as SVGAGI. CDR3 length: 14 residues. Here the CDR3 reads CASSYGTGEYEQYF. The CDR3 region has the DNA TGTGCCAGCAGTTACGGGACAGGGGAATACGAGCAGTACTTC.

The table lists this clone with a few counts. The rearrangement joins TRBV6-5 to TRBJ1-1; the match to TRBD1 covers 7 bases. The CDR3 is 11 residues long. V lost 6 bases to trimming and J lost 12 bases; unmatched junction nucleotides: 7. Germline CDR1 MNHEY, CDR2 SVGAGI. The CDR3 nucleotides are TGTGCCAGCAGCCGAGACAGGGAAACTTTCTTT. Amino acid sequence: CASSRDRETFF.

The chain couples TRBV24-1 to TRBJ1-5; 10 bases are shared with TRBD1. The V and J ends lost 4 bases and 7 bases, in that order; junction bases with no gene match: 3. CDR1 and CDR2 from the germline V gene are KGHDR and SFDVKD. The CDR3 is 14 amino acids. The CDR3 DNA reads as TGTGCCACCAGTGAGTCGGACAGGGGGCAGCCCCAGCATTTT. Encoded protein: CATSESDRGQPQHF.